The 27 T cell receptor beta chains below all came from one sample that was sequenced in a study of T cells in Graves' hyperthyroidism and ophthalmopathy. TCR beta CDR3 regions were amplified from RNA transcripts. The primer set for the first-round RT-PCR of the TCR CDR3 was HTBI. TCRdb re-called the multiplex PCR reads through MiXCR, storing one row per CDR3 protein. Counted here are 350,000 to 400,000 distinct CDR3 sequences, over 15% occurring once; the ten biggest clones make up 3.7%. The sequenced sample consisted of blood. These receptors were obtained from a woman aged 18-29 years with Graves' hyperthyroidism.

The rearrangement links TRBV15 to TRBJ2-2; 7 bases agree with TRBD2. The trim removed 8 bases at V and 5 bases at J, leaving 2 bases unmatched. The CDR3 is 12 amino acids. CDR1 is LNHNV, CDR2 YYDKDF, per germline (reference sequence). In DNA form, the CDR3 reads TGTGCCACCGGGCGGGGGACCGGGGAGCTGTTTTTT. Residues: CATGRGTGELFF.

This clonotype has ten or more counts. This chain links TRBV28 with TRBJ1-2, with 9 nucleotides matching TRBD1. The J segment lost 3 bases and the V segment lost 10 bases, leaving 6 bases of the junction unmatched. Germline assignment: CDR1 MDHEN and CDR2 SYDVKM. CDR3 length: 13 residues. The chain's CDR3 is CATEQGADYGYTF. The CDR3 DNA reads TGTGCCACAGAACAGGGGGCTGACTATGGCTACACCTTC.

The chain combines TRBV7-2 with TRBJ2-2; D not resolved. V gave up 2 bases and J gave up 1 base, with 8 bases separating them. The CDR3 contains 15 residues. In germline, CDR1 is SGHTA, CDR2 FQGNSA. DNA for the CDR3: TGTGCCAGCAGCTTACAGCAGCGGAACACCGGGGAGCTGTTTTTT. This sequence encodes CASSLQQRNTGELFF.

The sample holds many counts of this clonotype. The chain employs TRBV5-1 and TRBJ2-7; no firm D call. Germline V gene sequence: CDR1 SGHRS, CDR2 YFSETQ. The ends were cut back, 0 bases at V and 3 bases at J, with 10 bases in the middle. CDR3 size: 14 residues. The CDR3 protein is CASSLGQTNYEQYF. The CDR3 DNA sequence: TGCGCCAGCAGCTTGGGGCAGACAAACTACGAGCAGTACTTC.

With regard to this clonotype: Relative to the germline gene, one junction end is altered; a read error may explain this. This sequence joins TRBV10-2 and TRBJ2-7, with TRBD2 matching 11 bases. CDR1 is WSHSY and CDR2 is SAAADI in the germline V gene. The CDR3 spans 15 residues. CDR3 sequence: CASSTAGLAVYEQYF. The CDR3 nucleotides are TGTGCCAGCAGCACTGCGGGACTAGCGGTGTACGAGCAGTACTTC.

This clonotype has at least ten counts. The chain is built from TRBV6-5 and TRBJ2-7; D remains ambiguous. Trimming took off 6 bases at V and 1 base at J, with 7 bases between the two ends. Germline V gives CDR1 MNHEY, CDR2 SVGAGI. The CDR3 contains 12 residues. The CDR3 sequence is CASSRSSYEQYF. The CDR3, as DNA: TGTGCCAGCAGCCGTTCATCCTACGAGCAGTACTTC.

This clonotype was found many times. The rearrangement uses TRBV7-9 and TRBJ1-2; D is unresolved. Germline CDR1 SEHNR, CDR2 FQNEAQ (reference sequence). CDR3 length equals 15 residues. V lost 1 base to trimming and J lost 0 bases, with 9 bases between them. The CDR3 protein is CASSLVEAPNYGYTF. In DNA, the CDR3 is TGTGCCAGCAGCTTAGTAGAGGCCCCTAACTATGGCTACACCTTC.

On this clonotype itself: A read error may be the cause here, since a much bigger clone is one base away. This CDR3 fails to terminate in the conserved phenylalanine or tryptophan, so it likely reflects a read error. The chain joins TRBV20-1 to TRBJ1-1; D may be TRBD1 (6 bases). V gave up 4 bases and J gave up 0 bases, with 9 bases separating them. CDR1 and CDR2 (germline): DFQATT, SNEGSKA (reference sequence). The CDR3 totals 13 residues. In nucleotides, the CDR3 is TGCAGTGCTACCGACAGGATGAACACTGAAGCTTTCGTT. Its translation is CSATDRMNTEAFV.

Only a few counts were recorded for this clonotype. This chain joins TRBV5-1 and TRBJ2-2; 9 nucleotides match TRBD2. Trimming cost V 4 bases and J 4 bases; bases outside gene matches: 17. The CDR3 sequence is 19 residues long. In germline, CDR1 is SGHRS, CDR2 YFSETQ. CDR3 bases: TGCGCCAGCAGCCCGGGGAGGACGGCGGGGGGGCCGAGCACCGGGGAGCTGTTTTTT. It specifies CASSPGRTAGGPSTGELFF.

The rearrangement joins TRBV5-1 to TRBJ2-7; D uncertain. Trimming removed 7 bases at V and 0 bases at J, with 20 bases between. Germline CDR1 SGHRS, CDR2 YFSETQ. There are 16 residues in the CDR3. CDR3 sequence: CASSPRSAGSSYEQYF. CDR3 DNA: TGCGCCAGCTCCCCTAGATCGGCCGGCAGCTCCTACGAGCAGTACTTC. The full variable domain, its missing parts supplied by reference TRBV5-1 and TRBJ2-7, is KAGVTQTPRYLIKTRGQQVTLSCSPISGHRSVSWYQQTPGQGLQFLFEYFSETQRNKGNFPGRFSGRQFSNSRSEMNVSTLELGDSALYLCASSPRSAGSSYEQYFGPGTRLTVT.

There are many counts of this clonotype. The chain couples TRBV6-5 to TRBJ1-5; 7 bases match TRBD1. The length of the CDR3 is 12 residues. The V gene's germline CDR1 is MNHEY and CDR2 SVGAGI. The trim removed 7 bases at V and 7 bases at J, leaving 4 bases unmatched. DNA for the CDR3: TGTGCCAGCACCCAGGGGGAACAGCCCCAGCATTTT. Amino acid sequence: CASTQGEQPQHF.

V usage is TRBV6-2 or TRBV6-3 and J usage is TRBJ1-5; D is unresolved. The V gene lost 0 bases and the J gene lost 5 bases, with 11 bases spanning the gap. This CDR3 is built from 15 residues. Germline CDR1 MNHEY, CDR2 SVGEGT. CDR3 bases: TGTGCCAGCAGTTACTCGAGACCGGGGTATCAGCCCCAGCATTTT. It is translated as CASSYSRPGYQPQHF.

The CDR3 spells CASNDRVAGANVLTF. In DNA, the CDR3 is TGTGCCAGCAATGACAGGGTGGCGGGGGCCAACGTCCTGACTTTC. The chain has TRBV5-5 and TRBJ2-6; 7 nucleotides line up with TRBD1. Trimming cost V 6 bases and J 4 bases; bases outside gene matches: 7. The CDR3 spans 15 residues. From germline, CDR1 is SGHKS and CDR2 YYEKEE (reference sequence).

This clonotype was seen ten or more times. J is TRBJ1-2 and V is TRBV6-1; TRBD1 aligns across 7 bases. This CDR3 contains 14 residues. V dropped 4 bases and J dropped 2; count of bases not matched to a gene: 4. Germline V gene data show CDR1 as MNHNS and CDR2 as SASEGT. CDR3 nucleotides: TGTGCCAGCAGTGTTCGGGACAGAAACTATGGCTACACCTTC. Translated, it gives CASSVRDRNYGYTF.

CDR3 DNA sequence: TGTGCCACCAGCAGAGATAGGAGCGGGGCCTACGAGCAGTACTTC. Amino acids: CATSRDRSGAYEQYF. V and J are TRBV15 and TRBJ2-7; TRBD2 agrees at 7 bases. The CDR3 runs to 15 residues. From germline, CDR1 is LNHNV and CDR2 YYDKDF (reference sequence). J was trimmed by 2 bases and V by 0 bases; bases with no gene match: 4.

Many counts were recorded for this clonotype. The rearrangement joins TRBV11-2 to TRBJ2-5; the D gene is possibly TRBD1 (5 bases). Per the germline V gene, CDR1 is SGHAT and CDR2 is FQNNGV. V lost 1 base to trimming and J lost 4 bases, with 16 bases between them. The CDR3 length is 16 residues. The CDR3 region is CASSLGRTPKGETQYF. The DNA for the CDR3 is TGTGCCAGCAGCTTAGGACGGACACCTAAGGGAGAGACCCAGTACTTC.

The chain couples TRBV5-1 to TRBJ1-1; D is perhaps TRBD1 (5 bases). The CDR3 totals 12 residues. Germline values: CDR1 SGHRS, CDR2 YFSETQ. The V gene lost 0 bases and the J gene lost 11 bases, with 11 bases spanning the gap. CDR3: CASSLEAGRAFF. The DNA for the CDR3 is TGCGCCAGCAGCTTGGAAGCGGGACGGGCTTTCTTT.

The sample holds many counts of this clonotype. The V gene is TRBV7-2, the J gene TRBJ1-5; D gene unclear. The ends were cut back, 5 bases at V and 5 bases at J, with 10 bases in the middle. Germline CDR1 is SGHTA and CDR2 is FQGNSA. This CDR3 has 13 residues. CDR3 DNA sequence: TGTGCCAGCAGCCATCCGGGATATCAGCCCCAGCATTTT. As protein: CASSHPGYQPQHF.

A word on this clonotype: One base away lies a much larger clone, so this may be a sequencing read error. This chain connects TRBV5-5 to TRBJ1-1, with TRBD1 matching over 7 bases. The V gene's germline CDR1 is SGHKS and CDR2 YYEKEE (reference sequence). The CDR3 covers 14 residues. The CDR3 sequence: CASRSGQQNTEACF. The CDR3 DNA reads TGTGCCAGCAGATCGGGACAGCAGAACACTGAAGCTTGCTTT.

This clonotype was found many times. The chain joins TRBV6-2 or TRBV6-3 to TRBJ2-5; no firm D call. The CDR3 is 17 amino acids. CDR1 and CDR2 (germline): MNHEY, SVGEGT. The V gene lost 0 bases and the J gene lost 0 bases, with 14 bases spanning the gap. In DNA, the CDR3 is TGTGCCAGCAGTTACTCGAAAGGAGCTGGCCACCAAGAGACCCAGTACTTC. Encoded protein: CASSYSKGAGHQETQYF.

This clonotype was recorded many times. The chain combines TRBV20-1 with TRBJ1-1; D remains unclear. The germline CDR1 and CDR2 sequences are DFQATT and SNEGSKA (reference sequence). The CDR3 sequence is 12 residues long. V lost 6 bases and J 5 bases, leaving 13 bases between the germline ends. The CDR3 spells CSAKRRGTEAFF. DNA of the CDR3: TGCAGTGCCAAACGCAGAGGGACTGAAGCTTTCTTT.

About this clonotype: A read error may explain this, as a much larger clone is one base away. As the CDR3 is not closed by the conserved phenylalanine or tryptophan, this likely results from a read error. The DNA is omitted, as the CDR3 cannot be located on it reliably, and the CDR3 follows TCRdb's listing. This chain connects TRBV11-2 to TRBJ1-5. From germline, CDR1 is SGHAT and CDR2 FQNNGV. The CDR3 is 10 amino acids long, termini counted. The CDR3 spells CASSSRAKHL.

CDR3 sequence (DNA): TGTGCCAGCAGCTTAGGACTCCTCACCGGGGAGCTGTTTTTT. Translation gives CASSLGLLTGELFF. This rearrangement joins TRBV7-9 to TRBJ2-2; no clear D gene. This CDR3 has 14 amino acids. V lost 1 base, J lost 4 bases, and 7 bases lay in between. Germline assignment: CDR1 SEHNR and CDR2 FQNEAQ (reference sequence). Using reference TRBV7-9 and TRBJ2-2 for the parts outside the CDR3, the full variable domain is DTGVSQNPRHKITKRGQNVTFRCDPISEHNRLYWYRQTLGQGPEFLTYFQNEAQLEKSRLLSDRFSAERPKGSFSTLEIQRTEQGDSAMYLCASSLGLLTGELFFGEGSRLTVL.

This clonotype has at least ten counts. V gene TRBV29-1 combines with J gene TRBJ1-1, with D uncertain. The germline gives CDR1 SQVTM, CDR2 ANQGSEA. The V gene lost 1 base and the J gene lost 1 base, with 7 bases spanning the gap. This CDR3 comprises 13 residues. The CDR3 region has the DNA TGCAGCGTTGAAGGCCGGAGGAACACTGAAGCTTTCTTT. It yields the protein CSVEGRRNTEAFF.

J is TRBJ1-3 and V is TRBV11-2; possibly TRBD1 for D (5 bases). Germline assignment: CDR1 SGHAT and CDR2 FQNNGV. V was pared by 5 bases and J by 1 base, with 15 bases between. CDR3 length equals 16 residues. The CDR3 loop reads CASSAWGGESGNTIYF. CDR3 nucleotide sequence: TGTGCCAGCAGCGCCTGGGGGGGGGAATCTGGAAACACCATATATTTT.

This clonotype was observed many times. The chain employs TRBV4-2 and TRBJ2-7, with a tentative D call TRBD1 (5 bases). V dropped 1 base and J dropped 5 bases, with 15 bases sitting between them. From germline, CDR1 is LGHNA and CDR2 YNFKEQ. There are 15 residues in the CDR3. As DNA, the CDR3 is TGTGCCAGCAGCCAAGGTGGTCAGGGTCATAACGAGCAGTACTTC. Its translation: CASSQGGQGHNEQYF.

The chain has TRBV12-3 or TRBV12-4 and TRBJ2-5; the D gene is possibly TRBD1 (5 bases). This CDR3 is 14 amino acids long. V gave up 3 bases and J gave up 2 bases, with 10 bases separating them. The CDR3 loop is CASSFTAGQETQYF. The CDR3 region has the DNA TGTGCCAGCAGTTTTACGGCAGGGCAAGAGACCCAGTACTTC.